This is a list of T cell receptor beta chains from one sample in a study of T cell repertoires in cytomegalovirus infection. Their antigen targets remain unknown. A single record per CDR3 protein comes from TCRdb applying MiXCR to the reads. This sample yields approximately 73,000 distinct CDR3 sequences, of which approximately 42% are seen a single time; more than 85% belongs to the top ten. Sequencing used CD8+ T cells from cultured PBMCs, obtained from culture after CMV antigen stimulation. Every receptor here comes from a human donor in good health (CMV status not recorded). Some clones in this sample may be carry-over from other donors' samples. CDR3s include the opening cysteine and the closing phenylalanine or tryptophan. The D gene is left open where the match is weak. Where a row states a size, it is once, few, many or the class of an expanded clone; other rows omit it.

V	size	D	J	DNA	CDR3
TRBV5-5	-	-	TRBJ2-7	TGTGCCAGCAGCGCACGGGGCGAGCAGTACTTC	CASSARGEQYF
TRBV27	-	-	TRBJ1-1	TGTGCCAGCAGTGGACAGACCGGGTACACTGAAGCTTTCTTT	CASSGQTGYTEAFF
TRBV20-1	-	-	TRBJ2-7	TGCAGTGCTGGACGACTAGAGGGTCTGTACTTC	CSAGRLEGLYF
TRBV11-2	-	-	TRBJ1-2	TGTGCCAGCAGCTTAGGGGTGCAGGGTCGGGGCTACACCTTC	CASSLGVQGRGYTF
TRBV2	-	-	TRBJ1-1	TGTGCCAGCAGTGAAAGGACAGCCTTGAACACTGAAGCTTTCTTT	CASSERTALNTEAFF
TRBV4-3	-	TRBD1	TRBJ2-7	TGCGCCAGCAGCCTTGGGTGGGACAGGGGAGTGGATGAGCAGTACTTC	CASSLGWDRGVDEQYF
TRBV28	-	-	TRBJ1-5	TGTGCCGCCGGCGGGATGAGAAGTAATCAGCCCCAGCATTTT	CAAGGMRSNQPQHF
TRBV7-3	once	TRBD2	TRBJ2-1	TGTGCCAGCAGCTTATTAGGGACTATTAATGATGAGCAGTTCTTC	CASSLLGTINDEQFF
TRBV7-3	few	-	TRBJ1-1	TGTGCCAGCAGCTCAGGGGAAGTTGACACTGAAGCTTTCTTT	CASSSGEVDTEAFF
TRBV12-3/TRBV12-4	-	-	TRBJ1-4	TGTGCCAGCCTGCGGGGGGGCCTGGGGGGTGGAGAAAAACTGTTTTTT	CASLRGGLGGGEKLFF
TRBV2	-	-	TRBJ2-1	TGTGCCAGCAACGGGGGTGATGAGCAGTTCTTC	CASNGGDEQFF
TRBV7-9	many	TRBD1	TRBJ2-7	TGTGCCAGCAGCCCGGGACAGAGCTACGAGCAGTACTTC	CASSPGQSYEQYF
TRBV2	many	-	TRBJ2-1	TGTGCCAGCAGTGAAAGTGCTAGCCCTATGGACAATGAGCAGTTCTTC	CASSESASPMDNEQFF
TRBV9	-	TRBD1	TRBJ1-2	TGTGCCAGCAGCCCTCGACAGGGGCCGGAGCCTTATGGCTACACCTTC	CASSPRQGPEPYGYTF
TRBV7-2	few	-	TRBJ2-7	TGTGCCAGCAGCTTAGACCGCGCGGGCAGGGTAGGATCCTACGAGCAGTACTTC	CASSLDRAGRVGSYEQYF
TRBV27	-	-	TRBJ2-5	TGTGCCAGCAGTTTATCGAACGCTTTAGGAGAGACCCAGTACTTC	CASSLSNALGETQYF
TRBV7-2	few	-	TRBJ2-7	TGTGCCAGCAGGGACGGGGGCGGCTACGAGCAGTACTTC	CASRDGGGYEQYF